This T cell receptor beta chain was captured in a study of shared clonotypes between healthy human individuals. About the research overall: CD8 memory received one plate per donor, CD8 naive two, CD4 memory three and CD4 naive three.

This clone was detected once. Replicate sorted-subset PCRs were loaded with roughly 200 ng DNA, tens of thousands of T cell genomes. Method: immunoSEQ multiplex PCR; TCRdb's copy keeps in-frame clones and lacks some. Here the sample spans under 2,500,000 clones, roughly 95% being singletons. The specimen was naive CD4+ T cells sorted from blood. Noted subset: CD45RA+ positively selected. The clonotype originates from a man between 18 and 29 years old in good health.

The CDR3 DNA sequence: TGTGCCAGCACCCCAACTAATGAAAAACTGTTTTTT. As protein: CASTPTNEKLFF. The rearrangement uses TRBV21-1 and TRBJ1-4. TRBV21-1 constitutes a pseudogene. CDR3 length: 12 amino acids.